These T cell receptor beta chains were read from a single sample in a study of cytomegalovirus exposure and HLA in healthy donors. Repertoires were generated with immunoSEQ multiplex PCR, while TCRdb's copy carries only in-frame clones and drops some. The table includes some 96,000 clones, approximately 77% detected once. Sequencing was done on a sample of PBMCs. The origin of the receptors is a female donor in good health and CMV-seronegative. CDR3s include the opening cysteine and the closing phenylalanine or tryptophan. A D gene is named only where the DNA matches it firmly. Where a row states a size, it is once, few, many or the class of an expanded clone; other rows omit it.

J gene | V gene | D gene | clone size | CDR3 DNA | CDR3 protein
TRBJ1-4 | TRBV9 | . | large | TGTGCCAGCAGCGTAGAAGGGACATCTAATGAAAAACTGTTTTTT | CASSVEGTSNEKLFF
TRBJ2-1 | TRBV19 | TRBD2 | once | TGTGCCAGTAGCAGAACTAGCGGGAGCTCGAATGAGCAGTTCTTC | CASSRTSGSSNEQFF
TRBJ2-7 | TRBV18 | . | . | TGTGCCAGCTCAGCGGACCTGGGGAGAGGGTCTACCTACGAGCAGTACTTC | CASSADLGRGSTYEQYF
TRBJ1-2 | TRBV6-6 | . | . | TGTGCCAGCAGAGAACAGGGTTGGGGCTATGGCTACACCTTC | CASREQGWGYGYTF
TRBJ1-2 | TRBV11-2 | . | few | TGTGCCAGCAGCTCCCGGCTGACAGAATTTAACTATGGCTACACCTTC | CASSSRLTEFNYGYTF
TRBJ2-5 | TRBV21-1 | . | . | TGTGCCAGCAGCACCGAATCCGCGCCTGACAGGAGTCAAGAGACCCAGTACTTC | CASSTESAPDRSQETQYF
TRBJ2-3 | TRBV5-4 | . | . | TGTGCCAGCAGCTTTCTAGATAGCGGCTACACAGATACGCAGTATTTT | CASSFLDSGYTDTQYF
TRBJ1-1 | TRBV9 | . | . | TGTGCCAGCAGCGACGGGGGGGGCTCCCCTGAAGCTTTCTTT | CASSDGGGSPEAFF
TRBJ1-5 | TRBV15 | . | . | TGTGCCACCAGCCGAGTGAGAGAGTGGCCCCAGCATTTT | CATSRVREWPQHF
TRBJ2-7 | TRBV30 | TRBD2 | few | TGTGCCTGGAGTGTACAGATTGGAGCGGGATTTCAGTACTTC | CAWSVQIGAGFQYF
TRBJ2-2 | TRBV5-5 | TRBD2 | . | TGTGCCAGCAGCTTTCGACTAGCGCCCGGGGAGCTGTTTTTT | CASSFRLAPGELFF
TRBJ2-5 | TRBV11-1 | TRBD2 | . | TGTGCCAGCAGCTTAGAGCGGGGGGGCCTTGAGACCCAGTACTTC | CASSLERGGLETQYF
TRBJ1-2 | TRBV7-9 | . | . | TGTGCCAGCAGCTCCGGTCGGACATCGCGTGCCTATGGCTACACCTTC | CASSSGRTSRAYGYTF
TRBJ2-1 | TRBV28 | . | . | TGTGCCAGCAGTTTACGATTCGGGGACTCCTACAATGAGCAGTTCTTC | CASSLRFGDSYNEQFF
TRBJ2-1 | TRBV11-3 | . | . | TGTGCCAGCAGCTTAGGTTCTGCAGGATCCTACAATGAGCAGTTCTTC | CASSLGSAGSYNEQFF
TRBJ1-5 | TRBV6-1 | TRBD1 | . | TGTGCCAGCAGTTCCGGACAGGGGGGCCATCAGCCCCAGCATTTT | CASSSGQGGHQPQHF
TRBJ1-1 | TRBV7-9 | . | . | TGTGCCAGCAGGGGGGGATGGTACACTGAAGCTTTCTTT | CASRGGWYTEAFF
TRBJ1-2 | TRBV5-8 | TRBD1 | . | TGTGCCAGCATCACCGGCCCCATGGACAGGCCTAACTATGGCTACACCTTC | CASITGPMDRPNYGYTF
TRBJ1-4 | TRBV11-2 | TRBD1 | . | TGTGCCAGCAGCCGCCGGGACAGGGCTGAAAAACTGTTTTTT | CASSRRDRAEKLFF
TRBJ1-4 | TRBV9 | . | once | TGTGCCAGCAGCGTGGGGCCGGCAACTAATGAAAAACTGTTTTTT | CASSVGPATNEKLFF
TRBJ2-2 | TRBV4-3 | TRBD2 | few | TGCGCCAGCAGCCAAGATTCGCTAGCGGGCCACACCGGGGAGCTGTTTTTT | CASSQDSLAGHTGELFF
TRBJ1-1 | TRBV7-9 | . | . | TGTGCCAGCAGCTTAGTTGACAGCTGGGGAACTGAAGCTTTCTTT | CASSLVDSWGTEAFF
TRBJ2-2 | TRBV14 | . | . | TGTGCCAGCAGATTCCGACAGGGGGAGCTGTTTTTT | CASRFRQGELFF
TRBJ1-3 | TRBV5-6 | . | . | TGTGCCAGCAGCCTACCGAACAGTGGAAACACCATATATTTT | CASSLPNSGNTIYF
TRBJ2-7 | TRBV7-2 | TRBD2 | once | TGTGCCAGCAGCTTAGGTGGACTAGCGGGGCCCTACGAGCAGTACTTC | CASSLGGLAGPYEQYF
TRBJ1-4 | TRBV30 | . | . | TGTGCCTGGTTTGTAAGGACAGCTAATGAAAAACTGTTTTTT | CAWFVRTANEKLFF
TRBJ1-1 | TRBV5-1 | . | once | TGCGCCAGCAGCACCCTAACAGCTATGAACACTGAAGCTTTCTTT | CASSTLTAMNTEAFF
TRBJ2-3 | TRBV27 | TRBD2 | . | TGTGCCAGCAGTTTAGGACTAGCTAGCACAGATACGCAGTATTTT | CASSLGLASTDTQYF
TRBJ1-3 | TRBV1 | . | few | TGCACCAGCAGCAAATTCACAGGGAAGGGAAACACCATATATTTT | CTSSKFTGKGNTIYF
TRBJ2-5 | TRBV29-1 | . | . | TGCAGCGTTGAGAGGGTAGAGACCCAGTACTTC | CSVERVETQYF
TRBJ2-7 | TRBV9 | TRBD2 | few | TGTGCCAGCAGCTCGGGGGGGACCGACTACGAGCAGTACTTC | CASSSGGTDYEQYF
TRBJ1-2 | TRBV18 | TRBD1 | . | TGTGCCAGCTCAGAACTAACAGGGGGCTTTTATGGCTACACCTTC | CASSELTGGFYGYTF
TRBJ2-1 | TRBV15 | . | . | TGTGCCACCAGCCCCCGGGGGTTGAATGAGCAGTTCTTC | CATSPRGLNEQFF
TRBJ2-5 | TRBV6-5 | . | . | TGTGCCAGCAGTTATCAGGGGCTTAGGGAGACCCAGTACTTC | CASSYQGLRETQYF
TRBJ1-4 | TRBV5-1 | . | . | TGCGCCAGCAGCTTGGGACAGCCCAATGAAAAACTGTTTTTT | CASSLGQPNEKLFF
TRBJ2-7 | TRBV9 | . | once | TGTGCCAGCAGCGTTGGAGGGGATTCCTACGAGCAGTACTTC | CASSVGGDSYEQYF
TRBJ1-4 | TRBV7-6 | TRBD1 | . | TGTGCCAGCAGCCCCGGGACAGCTTCGAATGAAAAACTGTTTTTT | CASSPGTASNEKLFF
TRBJ2-3 | TRBV7-2 | . | . | TGTGCCAGCAGCTTAGGGCAGGGGATACGCACAGATACGCAGTATTTT | CASSLGQGIRTDTQYF
TRBJ2-7 | TRBV30 | TRBD2 | . | TGTGCCTGGAGCCGGATAGCGGGAGTTTACGAGCAGTACTTC | CAWSRIAGVYEQYF
TRBJ1-2 | TRBV19 | . | once | TGTGCCAGTAGTCCGGGGTCCCCTCGACATGGCTACACCTTC | CASSPGSPRHGYTF
TRBJ2-5 | TRBV27 | . | . | TGTGCCATCTCTGGAAGGGAGGAGACCCAGTACTTC | CAISGREETQYF
TRBJ1-5 | TRBV7-3 | . | few | TGTGCCAGCAGCTTATTCGTAGGGGAGCCCCAGCATTTT | CASSLFVGEPQHF
TRBJ2-7 | TRBV5-4 | TRBD1 | . | TGTGCCAGCAGCGGCCGGGACAGGGGGCAAAACGAGCAGTACTTC | CASSGRDRGQNEQYF
TRBJ1-2 | TRBV2 | . | . | TGTGCCAGCAGTGAGGGGTCCGGGGGGGGCTACACCTTC | CASSEGSGGGYTF
TRBJ1-1 | TRBV5-4 | . | . | TGTGCCAGCAGCTTGGTTATACCATGGACAGAGAACACTGAAGCTTTCTTT | CASSLVIPWTENTEAFF
TRBJ1-4 | TRBV6-5 | TRBD1 | . | TGTGCCAGCAGTTCCCGGACAGGGGGAGAAGAAAAACTGTTTTTT | CASSSRTGGEEKLFF
TRBJ2-7 | TRBV7-2 | TRBD1 | . | TGCGCCAGCACCCCAACACAGGGGGCCTACGAGCAGTACTTC | CASTPTQGAYEQYF
TRBJ2-7 | TRBV7-9 | . | . | TGTTCCAGCAGCTTAGGCGGTGTGGCCAGCTCGTACGAGCAGTACTTC | CSSSLGGVASSYEQYF
TRBJ2-4 | TRBV11-1 | TRBD2 | . | TGTGCCAGCAGCTTAATTAGCGGGGGGGCTGCCAAAAACATTCAGTACTTC | CASSLISGGAAKNIQYF
TRBJ2-3 | TRBV10-3 | . | few | TGTGCCATCAGTGCGGAGGGTGGGGGCACAGATACGCAGTATTTT | CAISAEGGGTDTQYF
TRBJ2-1 | TRBV18 | TRBD2 | . | TGTGCCAGCTCACCACGGATAGCGGGGGTTCTGGGGTCCAATGAGCAGTTCTTC | CASSPRIAGVLGSNEQFF
TRBJ2-7 | TRBV5-4 | . | . | TGTGCCAGCAGTCTACAGGAGAACGAGCAGTACTTC | CASSLQENEQYF
TRBJ1-1 | TRBV5-4 | TRBD1 | . | TGTGCCAGCAGCCTAGGGGGCCGCGTTGGCACTGAAGCTTTCTTT | CASSLGGRVGTEAFF
TRBJ2-7 | TRBV7-2 | TRBD1 | . | TGTGCCAGCAGCCTGAGACAGGGGGCAGGGATGCGCGAGCAGTACTTC | CASSLRQGAGMREQYF
TRBJ1-5 | TRBV7-9 | TRBD1 | . | TGTGCCAGCAGCCTACAGGGGAATCAGCCCCAGCATTTT | CASSLQGNQPQHF
TRBJ1-2 | TRBV6-5 | TRBD1 | . | TGTGCCAGCAGTTACACCGACAGGGATGGCTACACCTTC | CASSYTDRDGYTF
TRBJ2-7 | TRBV30 | . | once | TGTGCCTGGAGTGTTGGATCGGCGGGTGACGAGCAGTACTTC | CAWSVGSAGDEQYF
TRBJ2-7 | TRBV19 | . | . | TGTGCCAGTAGTATAGATTTACAGGGTGCCTCCTACGAGCAGTACTTC | CASSIDLQGASYEQYF
TRBJ2-3 | TRBV27 | TRBD2 | . | TGTGCCAGCAGTTCAAAACTCGGGACTAGCGGCACAGATACGCAGTATTTT | CASSSKLGTSGTDTQYF